These 5 T cell receptor beta chains originate from one sample sequenced in a study of blood T cell repertoires in COVID-19. The repertoire was sequenced with immunoSEQ multiplex PCR; TCRdb's copy has only in-frame clones and lacks some. The data show 140,000 to 150,000 clones, about 79% seen once. The specimen sequenced was peripheral blood. The receptors originated from a man aged 60 to 69 with active or convalescent COVID-19.

The genes are TRBV5-1 and TRBJ1-1; 8 bases match TRBD1. Germline V gene sequence: CDR1 SGHRS, CDR2 YFSETQ. The CDR3 runs to 15 residues. Germline trimming cut 4 bases from V and 4 bases from J; bases unmatched to any gene: 9. The chain's CDR3 is CASSKTQGAGTEAFF. CDR3 in DNA: TGCGCCAGCAGCAAAACCCAGGGGGCGGGCACTGAAGCTTTCTTT.

CDR3 region: CASSALLLGGGEQYV. The CDR3 DNA reads TGCGCCAGCAGTGCATTACTTCTAGGAGGAGGCGAGCAGTACGTC. The genes are TRBV10-2 and TRBJ2-7, with D tentatively TRBD2 (5 bases). The CDR3 contains 15 residues. V was shortened by 4 bases and J by 6 bases, with 19 bases between the two germline ends. In germline, CDR1 is WSHSY, CDR2 SAAADI.

The gene calls are TRBV7-2 and TRBJ2-1, with 8 bases lining up with TRBD2. Germline lookup yields CDR1 SGHTA and CDR2 FQGNSA. V lost 5 bases and J lost 8; bases outside the gene matches: 17. This CDR3 comprises 17 residues. CDR3 DNA sequence: TGTGCCAGCAGCGACCCCCGTTGGAGCGGGAGCGCATATGAGCAGTTCTTC. Amino acid sequence: CASSDPRWSGSAYEQFF.

V gene TRBV10-2 combines with J gene TRBJ2-2; TRBD1 matches 9 bases. Germline loops: CDR1 WSHSY, CDR2 SAAADI. The CDR3 contains 16 residues. V gave up 3 bases and J gave up 7 bases; unmatched junction bases: 9. CDR3 DNA sequence: TGCGCCAGCAGTGAAATCCCAGGGACAGGGATCGGGGAGCTGTTTTTT. This translates into CASSEIPGTGIGELFF.

V usage is TRBV4-3 and J usage is TRBJ1-6; possible D gene TRBD1, 5 bases. V lost 0 bases and J lost 10, with 7 bases in between. Germline-derived CDR1 and CDR2 are LGHNA and YSLEER. The CDR3 extends over 13 amino acids. CDR3 in amino acids: CASSQERGSPLHF. The CDR3 nucleotides read TGCGCCAGCAGCCAAGAAAGGGGCTCACCCCTCCACTTT.